The sequence of this TCR beta chain was determined in a study of OX40 agonist ivuxolimab in advanced cancers. Background on the study: Three patients showed partial responses: one hepatocellular carcinoma and two cutaneous melanoma cases.

Profiling relied on immunoSEQ multiplex PCR, and the TCRdb table lists in-frame clones only, not all of them. The sample contains about 64,000 clones, roughly 90% of which appear only once. The germline CDR1 and CDR2 sequences are MNHEY and SVGAGI. V shed 6 bases, J shed 12 bases, and the junction held 8 bases outside the gene matches. This CDR3 comprises 12 residues. With regard to this clone: What it binds is unknown.

Study results and caveats: The authors also found low normalized T-cell clonal expansion in some nonresponders.

The input for sequencing was CD4+ or CD8+ T cells sorted from blood, taken in a trial of the OX40 agonist ivuxolimab. J is TRBJ1-1 and V is TRBV6-5; 9 nucleotides line up with TRBD1. This receptor was taken from an adult with an advanced solid tumor such as melanoma, head and neck, liver or kidney cancer. The CDR3 protein is CASSPDRGKPFF. CDR3 coding DNA: TGTGCCAGCAGCCCCGACAGGGGGAAGCCTTTCTTT.